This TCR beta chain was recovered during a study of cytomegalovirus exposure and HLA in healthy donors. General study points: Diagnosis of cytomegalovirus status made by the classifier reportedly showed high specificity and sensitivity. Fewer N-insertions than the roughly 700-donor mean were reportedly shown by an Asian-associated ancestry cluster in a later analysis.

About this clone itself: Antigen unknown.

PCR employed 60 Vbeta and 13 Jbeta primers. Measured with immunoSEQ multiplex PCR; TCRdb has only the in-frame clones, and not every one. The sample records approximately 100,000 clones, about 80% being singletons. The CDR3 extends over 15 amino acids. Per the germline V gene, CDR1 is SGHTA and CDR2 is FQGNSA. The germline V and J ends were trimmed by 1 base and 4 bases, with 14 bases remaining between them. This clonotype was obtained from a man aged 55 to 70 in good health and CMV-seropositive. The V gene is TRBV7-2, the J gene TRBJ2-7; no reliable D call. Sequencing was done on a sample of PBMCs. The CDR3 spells CASSLVSGNEYEQYF. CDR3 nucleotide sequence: TGTGCCAGCAGCTTAGTGTCTGGTAACGAGTACGAGCAGTACTTC. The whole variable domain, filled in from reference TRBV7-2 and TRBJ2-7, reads GAGVSQSPSNKVTEKGKDVELRCDPISGHTALYWYRQSLGQGLEFLIYFQGNSAPDKSGLPSDRFSAERTGGSVSTLTIQRTQQEDSAVYLCASSLVSGNEYEQYFGPGTRLTVT.